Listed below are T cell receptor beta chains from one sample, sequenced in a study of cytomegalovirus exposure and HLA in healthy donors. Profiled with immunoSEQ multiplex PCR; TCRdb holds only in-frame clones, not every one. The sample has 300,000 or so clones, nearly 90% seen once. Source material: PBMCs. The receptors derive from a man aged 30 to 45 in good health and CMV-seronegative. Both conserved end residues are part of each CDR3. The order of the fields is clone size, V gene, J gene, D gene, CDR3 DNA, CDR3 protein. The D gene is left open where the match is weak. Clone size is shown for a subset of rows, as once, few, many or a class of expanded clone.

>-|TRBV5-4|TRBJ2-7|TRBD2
TGTGCCAGCAGCTTCGTAGCGGGGGGACACTACGAGCAGTACTTC
CASSFVAGGHYEQYF
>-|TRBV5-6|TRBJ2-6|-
TGTGCCAGCAGCATACAGGGTTCTGGGGCCAACGTCCTGACTTTC
CASSIQGSGANVLTF
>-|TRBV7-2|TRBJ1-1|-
TGTGCCAGCAGAGACCGACAGGCGAACACTGAAGCTTTCTTT
CASRDRQANTEAFF
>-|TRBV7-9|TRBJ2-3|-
TGTGCCAGCAGCCCCCGAGACTCGACCTCTAAAGGCATAGATACGCAGTATTTT
CASSPRDSTSKGIDTQYF
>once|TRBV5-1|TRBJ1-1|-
TGCGCCAGCAGCTTGGGGGGCGGGAACACTGAAGCTTTCTTT
CASSLGGGNTEAFF
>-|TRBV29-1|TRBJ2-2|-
TGCAGCGTTGAGTCGCCAGGGGTGACCGGGGAGCTGTTTTTT
CSVESPGVTGELFF
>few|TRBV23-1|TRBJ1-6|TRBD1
TGCGCCAGCAGGGACAGGGCCGCGGCACCCCTCCACTTT
CASRDRAAAPLHF
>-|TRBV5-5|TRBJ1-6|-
TGTGCCAGCAGGCTAGAAAATTCACCCCTCCACTTT
CASRLENSPLHF
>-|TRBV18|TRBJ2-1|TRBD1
TGTGCCAGCTCACCAGACAGGGGGCATAATGAGCAGTTCTTC
CASSPDRGHNEQFF
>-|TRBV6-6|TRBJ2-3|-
TGTGCCAGCAGTTCACGGACTGCTCGCAGCACAGATACGCAGTATTTT
CASSSRTARSTDTQYF
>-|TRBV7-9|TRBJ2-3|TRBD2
TGTGCCAGCAGCCCTGGACTAGCGGGGGGCACAGATACGCAGTATTTT
CASSPGLAGGTDTQYF
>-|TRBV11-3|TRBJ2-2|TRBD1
TGTGCCAGCAGCTTTGGATCTAGACAGGGGCTTCCCGGGGAGCTGTTTTTT
CASSFGSRQGLPGELFF
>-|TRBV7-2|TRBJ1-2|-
TGTGCCAGCAGACCAGCCTCCCTGGGAGACTATGGCTACACCTTC
CASRPASLGDYGYTF
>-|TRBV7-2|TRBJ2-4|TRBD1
TGTGCCAGCAGCTTAGCTGTCTCAGGGGGAGCCAAAAACATTCAGTACTTC
CASSLAVSGGAKNIQYF
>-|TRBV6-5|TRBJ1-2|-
TGTGCCAGCAGTCTAGGACTAACCTATGGCTACACCTTC
CASSLGLTYGYTF
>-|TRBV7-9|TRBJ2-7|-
TGTGCCAGCAGCTTAAAACGTGGCGGATACTCCTACGAGCAGTACTTC
CASSLKRGGYSYEQYF
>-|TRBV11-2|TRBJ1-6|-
TGTGCCAGCAGCTCCATGATAGGGGCGGCCTATAATTCACCCCTCCACTTT
CASSSMIGAAYNSPLHF
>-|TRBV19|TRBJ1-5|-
TGTGCCGGGGGGGACGGGGAAACCAATCAGCCCCAGCATTTT
CAGGDGETNQPQHF
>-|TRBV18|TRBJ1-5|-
TGTGCCAGCTCATCTACAGGTTCCCAGCCCCAGCATTTT
CASSSTGSQPQHF
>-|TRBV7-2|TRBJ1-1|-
TGTGCCAGCAGTTATACAGGGATGGCTTTCTTT
CASSYTGMAFF
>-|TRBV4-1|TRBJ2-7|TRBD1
TGCGCCAGCAGCCCCCGGGACAGGGGCCACGAGCAGTACTTC
CASSPRDRGHEQYF
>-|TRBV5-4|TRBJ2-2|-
TGTGCCAGCAGCCCCACCCCTTTAAGCGCCGGGGAGCTGTTTTTT
CASSPTPLSAGELFF
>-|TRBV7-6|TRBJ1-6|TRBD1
TGTGCCAGCAGCTCCGGGACAGGGGTTTCACCCCTCCACTTT
CASSSGTGVSPLHF
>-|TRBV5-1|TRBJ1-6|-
TGCGCCAGCAGCTTGCAGGGGAAGAATAATAATTCACCCCTCCACTTT
CASSLQGKNNNSPLHF
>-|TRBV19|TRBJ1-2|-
TGTGCCAGTAGTGCGCAGGGGCCCTATGGCTACACCTTC
CASSAQGPYGYTF
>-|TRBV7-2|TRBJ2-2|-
TGTGCCAGCAGCATCAACAGCAAGAACACCGGGGAGCTGTTTTTT
CASSINSKNTGELFF
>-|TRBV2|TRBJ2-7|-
TGTGCCGGCCGGGAAAAGGCCTACGAGCAGTACTTC
CAGREKAYEQYF
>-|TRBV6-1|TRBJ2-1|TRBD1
TGTGCCAGCAGCACCGGGACAGGGGTTGTGGAGGAGCAGTTCTTC
CASSTGTGVVEEQFF
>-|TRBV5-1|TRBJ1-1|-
TGCGCCAGCAGCTTGGATCCCGGTGGGAACACTGAAGCTTTCTTT
CASSLDPGGNTEAFF
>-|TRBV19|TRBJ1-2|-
TGTGCCAGTAGTATAGAAGGCGGAGGATATGGCTACACCTTC
CASSIEGGGYGYTF
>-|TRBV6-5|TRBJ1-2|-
TGTGCCAGCAGTTACGTGTGGGCAGGGCAAGGCTACACCTTC
CASSYVWAGQGYTF
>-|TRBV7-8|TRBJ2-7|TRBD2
TGTGCCAGCAGCCCTCTAGCGGGGGGGCCCTACGAGCAGTACTTC
CASSPLAGGPYEQYF
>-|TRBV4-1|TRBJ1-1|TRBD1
TGCGCCAGCAGCCAAGAGACAGGGGGGTTGGACACTGAAGCTTTCTTT
CASSQETGGLDTEAFF
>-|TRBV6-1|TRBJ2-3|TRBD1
TGTGCCAGCAGTGAGGGACAGGGGTTCCCAGATACGCAGTATTTT
CASSEGQGFPDTQYF
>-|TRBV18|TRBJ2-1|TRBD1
TGTGCCAGCTCACTGGACAGGCTATACAATGAGCAGTTCTTC
CASSLDRLYNEQFF
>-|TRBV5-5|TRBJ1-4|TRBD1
TGTGCCAGCAGCTCCACAGGGGTCTATGGGGATGAAAAACTGTTTTTT
CASSSTGVYGDEKLFF
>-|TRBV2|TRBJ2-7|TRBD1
TGTGCCAGCAAAGGACAGGCCCTATCCTACGAGCAGTACTTC
CASKGQALSYEQYF
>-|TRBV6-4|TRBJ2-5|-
TGTGCCAGCAGTGACCGTACAGCCTCCTGGTACTTC
CASSDRTASWYF
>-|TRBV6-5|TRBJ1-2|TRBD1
TGTGCCAGCACCCGGACAGGGAATAACTATGGCTACACCTTC
CASTRTGNNYGYTF
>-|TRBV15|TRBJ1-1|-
TGTGCCACCAGCAGAGACGTCCGAGATGAAGCTTTCTTT
CATSRDVRDEAFF
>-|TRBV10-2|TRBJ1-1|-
TGCGCCAGCAGTGAGAGGCAGGGAGCGGGTGATCTCACGCTCATGAACACTGAAGCTTTCTTT
CASSERQGAGDLTLMNTEAFF
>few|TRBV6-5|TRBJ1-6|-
TGTGCCAGCAGCCCGGGTAGTGAGGGTTCACCCCTCCACTTT
CASSPGSEGSPLHF
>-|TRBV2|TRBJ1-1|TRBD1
TGTGCCAGCAGGGGACAGTCGAACACTGAAGCTTTCTTT
CASRGQSNTEAFF
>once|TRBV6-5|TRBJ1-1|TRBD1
TGTGCCAGCAGTTTCTACAGGGGTTCCGCTGAAGCTTTCTTT
CASSFYRGSAEAFF
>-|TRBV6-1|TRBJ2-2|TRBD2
TGTGCCAGCAGTGAAGCACGCGGGGGGCCTCTCACCGGGGAGCTGTTTTTT
CASSEARGGPLTGELFF
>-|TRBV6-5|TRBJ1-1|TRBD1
TGTGCCAGCAGTCTACAGGGGGCGAACACTGAAGCTTTCTTT
CASSLQGANTEAFF
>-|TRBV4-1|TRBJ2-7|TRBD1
TGCGCCAGCAGCTTAGGACAGGGAAGGGCCTACGAGCAGTACTTC
CASSLGQGRAYEQYF
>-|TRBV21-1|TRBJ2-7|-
TGTGCCAGCAGCAAAAAAGTAGGGACAGGGTATTCCTACGAGCAGTACTTC
CASSKKVGTGYSYEQYF
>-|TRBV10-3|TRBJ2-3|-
TGTGCCATCAGTGAGGAGGTTGGCCCCACAGATACGCAGTATTTT
CAISEEVGPTDTQYF
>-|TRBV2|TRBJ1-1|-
TGTGCCAGCAGCCCCGACACGAGTAGGACTGAAGCTTTCTTT
CASSPDTSRTEAFF
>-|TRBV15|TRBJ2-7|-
TGTGCCACCAGCAGGGGACTGAGTGTACAGGCGGGCGAGCAGTACTTC
CATSRGLSVQAGEQYF
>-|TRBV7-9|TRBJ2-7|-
TGTGCCAGCAGCTTTCCGTCCTACGAGCAGTACTTC
CASSFPSYEQYF
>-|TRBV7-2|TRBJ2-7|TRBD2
TGTGCCAGCAGCTTGGTTAGCGGGGGGACTGAGCAGTACTTC
CASSLVSGGTEQYF
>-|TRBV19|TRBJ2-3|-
TGTGCCAGTAGTATAGAGGATCAGGGATACACAGATACGCAGTATTTT
CASSIEDQGYTDTQYF
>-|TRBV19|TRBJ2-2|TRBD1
TGTGCCAGTAGTATTGCAGGGGGCATGGCCGGGGAGCTGTTTTTT
CASSIAGGMAGELFF
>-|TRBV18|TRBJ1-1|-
TGTGCCAGCTCCGGAGTACAGGGTAACACTGAAGCTTTCTTT
CASSGVQGNTEAFF